This T cell receptor (beta chain) was sequenced in a study of CD8 T cells in ankylosing spondylitis. Study-level findings and limits: Seemingly distinctive of ankylosing spondylitis blood was a TCR beta motif formed by eight highly homologous variants.

The CDR3 length is 14 residues. The junction had 7 bases not matched to a gene; V was cut back by 7 bases and J by 2 bases. The germline CDR1 and CDR2 sequences are SQVTM and ANQGSEA. Library preparation for TCR beta used quantitative 5'-RACE with molecular barcodes. One entry per CDR3 protein, called by TCRdb with MiXCR from the 5' RACE reads. The sample carries 250,000 or so distinct CDR3 sequences, under 12% recorded once. This clonotype was seen many times. Antigen unknown. The gene calls are TRBV29-1 and TRBJ1-1; 10 positions agree with TRBD1. This receptor was obtained from a male donor with ankylosing spondylitis or in good health (not recorded which). Material for sequencing was blood, either unsorted or a sorted T cell fraction (not recorded which). The CDR3 spells CSARDRGPNTEAFF. Here the CDR3 DNA reads TGCAGCGCTCGGGACAGGGGCCCAAACACTGAAGCTTTCTTT.